This T cell receptor (beta chain) was observed in a study of tumor and adjacent non-tumor tissue in lung cancer. Three rounds of nested PCR, following a modified ARM-PCR protocol, produced the TCRbeta library. TCRdb used MiXCR to reprocess the multiplex PCR reads, holding one entry per CDR3 protein. The repertoire consists of 50,000 or so distinct CDR3 sequences, with 74% occurring once and the leading ten covering 20% to 25%. There are 15 residues in the CDR3. CDR1 LGHNA and CDR2 YSLEER come from the germline V gene. The template was RNA from unsorted bulk tissue. The normal lung tissue was taken more than 3 cm from the tumor edge. Remarks on this clonotype: A read error may account for a junction end that differs from germline.

This TCR was recovered from a woman aged 55-69 years with non-small cell lung cancer. The sequenced material came from distant non-tumor lung tissue. The chain combines TRBV4-3 with TRBJ2-1, with unresolved D. Written as DNA, the CDR3 is TGCGCCAGCAGCCCTCGATTGGGCTCCTACGATGAGCAGTTCTTC. The encoded protein is CASSPRLGSYDEQFF.